One and the same sample provided the 15 T cell receptor beta chains below, sequenced in a study of post-analysis software for immune sequencing data. Study-wide findings and caveats: Five or six TRBV segments, TRBV5-6, TRBV5-1 and TRBV20-1 among them, were found more frequent in patients than controls.

Their target antigens are unknown. Unique molecular identifiers were present in the TCR beta cDNA libraries. TCRdb re-analysed the PCR reads in MiXCR, keeping a single row per CDR3 protein. This repertoire shows 400,000 to 500,000 distinct CDR3 sequences, approximately 39% found once; its top ten account for approximately 7.7%. Sequencing was performed on blood. These TCRs come from a girl aged 2 to 9 with multiple sclerosis.

This clonotype was seen more than once but under ten times. The V and J genes are TRBV15 and TRBJ2-5; 13 bases are a match to TRBD2. Trimming at V came to 5 bases and at J to 0 bases, leaving 9 bases not matched to a gene. Germline CDR1 LNHNV, CDR2 YYDKDF (reference sequence). The CDR3 is 18 residues long. Written as DNA, the CDR3 is TGTGCCACCAGCGCTACGGGACTAGCGGGACTGTACCAAGAGACCCAGTACTTC. As protein: CATSATGLAGLYQETQYF.

This chain links TRBV5-1 with TRBJ2-7, with a weak D call TRBD1 (6 bases). V lost 1 base to trimming and J lost 1 base, with 12 bases between them. This CDR3 is built from 15 residues. Germline V gives CDR1 SGHRS, CDR2 YFSETQ. CDR3 protein: CASSLQSGVSYEQYF. Here the CDR3 DNA reads TGCGCCAGCAGCTTGCAGTCAGGGGTGTCCTACGAGCAGTACTTC.

A few counts support this clonotype. The V gene is TRBV6-5, the J gene TRBJ2-7; no reliable D call. In germline, CDR1 is MNHEY, CDR2 SVGAGI. The CDR3 length is 14 residues. Trimming removed 0 bases from V and 10 bases from J, with 16 bases in between. CDR3 nucleotides: TGTGCCAGCAGTTACTCGACGGGCCTCCCAGTCCAGTACTTC. It is translated as CASSYSTGLPVQYF.

The rearrangement links TRBV7-2 to TRBJ2-2; the D is unclear. Between the trimmed V and J ends, which lost 10 bases and 6 bases, there was a span of 18 bases. The CDR3 covers 14 residues. Per the germline V gene, CDR1 is SGHTA and CDR2 is FQGNSA. This CDR3 is CATIPTRSSGELFF. CDR3 nucleotides: TGTGCCACTATACCGACCAGGTCGTCCGGGGAGCTGTTTTTT.

The V call is TRBV6-1, the J call TRBJ1-5, with D perhaps TRBD1 (6 bases). Germline loops: CDR1 MNHNS, CDR2 SASEGT. This CDR3 region has 16 residues. Trimming shortened V by 5 bases and J by 0 bases, and 14 bases separated the two germline ends. This CDR3 is CASSKGGGFSNQPQHF. In DNA form, the CDR3 reads TGTGCCAGCAGTAAAGGGGGGGGTTTTAGCAATCAGCCCCAGCATTTT.

Notes on this clonotype: Germline is not matched at one junction end, which may reflect a read error. The chain is built from TRBV5-1 and TRBJ2-7; no firm D call. The CDR3 contains 13 residues. The germline gives CDR1 SGHRS, CDR2 YFSETQ. CDR3 nucleotide sequence: TGCGTCAGCAGCTTGGACGGTTACTACGAGCAGTACTTC. Protein: CVSSLDGYYEQYF.

This clonotype has a count of ten or more. The V call is TRBV20-1, the J call TRBJ2-7; D might be TRBD1 (6 bases). The CDR3 spans 15 residues. V was clipped by 5 bases and J by 3 bases, with 20 bases between them. The germline V gene encodes CDR1 DFQATT and CDR2 SNEGSKA (reference sequence). CDR3 bases: TGCAGTGCTCATGCCCCGGGACACTCCCGCTACGAGCAGTACTTC. Translation: CSAHAPGHSRYEQYF.

This clonotype was counted at least ten times. The chain uses TRBV7-2 and TRBJ2-7; TRBD2 matches at 12 bases. The length of the CDR3 is 17 residues. Germline-derived CDR1 and CDR2 are SGHTA and FQGNSA. The ends lost 4 bases at V and 2 bases at J; junction bases unmatched: 9. Here the CDR3 reads CASSSGPSGRVAYEQYF. The CDR3 bases are TGTGCCAGCAGCTCTGGGCCTAGCGGGAGGGTGGCCTACGAGCAGTACTTC. The variable domain in full, with the rest retrieved from reference TRBV7-2 and TRBJ2-7, is GAGVSQSPSNKVTEKGKDVELRCDPISGHTALYWYRQSLGQGLEFLIYFQGNSAPDKSGLPSDRFSAERTGGSVSTLTIQRTQQEDSAVYLCASSSGPSGRVAYEQYFGPGTRLTVT.

This clonotype was observed a single time. This chain uses TRBV20-1 with TRBJ1-1, with a tentative D call TRBD1 (6 bases). The length of the CDR3 is 13 residues. V lost 2 bases and J lost 5, with 12 bases in between. The germline gives CDR1 DFQATT, CDR2 SNEGSKA (reference sequence). CDR3 in amino acids: CSARRGRRTEAFF. CDR3 nucleotides: TGCAGTGCTAGAAGGGGGAGGAGGACTGAAGCTTTCTTT.

The V call is TRBV28, the J call TRBJ1-2; D gene unclear. Germline V gene lookup returns CDR1 MDHEN and CDR2 SYDVKM. The V gene lost 7 bases and the J gene lost 8 bases, with 14 bases spanning the gap. The CDR3 is 12 amino acids. CDR3 DNA: TGTGCCAGCATGGAATTAGGGATGGGCTACACCTTC. This encodes CASMELGMGYTF.

This clonotype came up once. The chain is built from TRBV12-3 or TRBV12-4 and TRBJ1-4; D might be TRBD1 (6 bases). Trimming shortened V by 3 bases and J by 6 bases, and 11 bases separated the two germline ends. The CDR3 runs to 14 residues. The CDR3 DNA follows: TGTGCCAGCAGTTTGGGACATGGGTATGAAAAACTGTTTTTT. Its protein is CASSLGHGYEKLFF.

This clonotype occurred a few times. CDR3 sequence reads: CSARDGGEMTDTQYF. The CDR3 bases are TGCAGTGCTAGAGACGGGGGTGAGATGACAGATACGCAGTATTTT. This chain uses TRBV20-1 with TRBJ2-3, with D perhaps TRBD2 (6 bases). Trimming pared 0 bases from V and 3 bases from J, leaving 13 bases between. There are 15 residues in the CDR3. The V gene's germline CDR1 is DFQATT and CDR2 SNEGSKA (reference sequence).

The V and J genes are TRBV7-9 and TRBJ2-5; D uncertain. This CDR3 has 12 amino acids. Trimming removed 5 bases from V and 3 bases from J, with 7 bases in between. The V gene's germline CDR1 is SEHNR and CDR2 FQNEAQ (reference sequence). CDR3 coding DNA: TGTGCCAGCAGCGGAGATAAAGAGACCCAGTACTTC. Translation: CASSGDKETQYF.

Comment on this clonotype: A much larger clone lies a single base off, so this may be a read error. The chain employs TRBV4-2 and TRBJ2-7; possible D gene TRBD2, 6 bases. Germline-derived CDR1 and CDR2 are LGHNA and YNFKEQ. The CDR3 runs 17 residues. The CDR3 loop reads CAGSQDVAASDDYEQYF. As DNA, the CDR3 is TGTGCCGGCAGCCAAGACGTAGCGGCTAGCGACGACTACGAGCAGTACTTC.

The V call is TRBV6-6, the J call TRBJ2-1; D is unresolved. CDR1 is MNHNY and CDR2 is SVGAGI in the germline V gene (reference sequence). Trimming shortened V by 5 bases and J by 8 bases, and 10 bases separated the two germline ends. The CDR3 is 12 residues long. In DNA form, the CDR3 reads TGTGCCAGCAGTACTACTCTGGATGAGCAGTTCTTC. Its protein is CASSTTLDEQFF.